A selection of T cell receptor beta chains follows, all from one sample in a study of T-cell reconstitution after alpha-beta-depleted transplantation in children. Each CDR3 protein gets one entry after TCRdb re-called the PCR reads with MiXCR. This table has around 530,000 distinct CDR3 sequences, approximately 30% appearing once. The sequencing here drew on PBMCs from the stem cell graft donor, taken from the stem cell graft. All receptors derive from a human donor who donated a stem cell graft to a child with aplastic anemia. Both conserved end residues are part of each CDR3. A D gene is named only where the DNA matches it firmly. Expanded clones are given a class, and other clones once, few, many or no size at all.

cdr3_nt | cdr3_aa | j_call | v_call | clone_size | cdr3_length | d_call
TGTGCCAGCAGCCCCATGGGCGGGAGGGGAAATGAGCAGTTCTTC | CASSPMGGRGNEQFF | TRBJ2-1 | TRBV7-2 | NA | 15 | TRBD2
TGTGCCAATAAAGGGACGGGTCACCTTAGCAATCAGCCCCAGCATTTT | CANKGTGHLSNQPQHF | TRBJ1-5 | TRBV19 | NA | 16 | NA
TGTGCCAGCAGAAAGGTGTCAGGATGGACGAACACTGAAGCTTTCTTT | CASRKVSGWTNTEAFF | TRBJ1-1 | TRBV27 | NA | 16 | NA
TGCAGTGCCGGGGAGGGGGGGGGAACTGAAGCTTTCTTT | CSAGEGGGTEAFF | TRBJ1-1 | TRBV20-1 | few | 13 | NA
TGTGCCAGCAGTTACTCAATTAATCCCGGGACTAAGACAGATACGCAGTATTTT | CASSYSINPGTKTDTQYF | TRBJ2-3 | TRBV6-2/TRBV6-3 | NA | 18 | TRBD2
TGTGCCAGCTCTGGGGGTTTCGGCAATGAGCAGTTCTTC | CASSGGFGNEQFF | TRBJ2-1 | TRBV5-6 | few | 13 | NA
TGTGCCAGCAGCACCACCGGAGGGAGGGAGACCCAGTACTTC | CASSTTGGRETQYF | TRBJ2-5 | TRBV7-2 | few | 14 | NA
TGTGCCAGCTCCTTCCAGAAAACGATCACAGATACGCAGTATTTT | CASSFQKTITDTQYF | TRBJ2-3 | TRBV5-5 | NA | 15 | NA
TGTGCCAGCAGCTTAGGGGCGCTCTGGGGGGGGCAGTTCTTC | CASSLGALWGGQFF | TRBJ2-1 | TRBV7-9 | few | 14 | TRBD2
TGTGCCAGCAGCTCCCAGGGACCCTACGAGCAGTACTTC | CASSSQGPYEQYF | TRBJ2-7 | TRBV7-2 | NA | 13 | NA
TGCGCCAGCAGCCAGAGCGGGACAATGTACAATGAGCAGTTCTTC | CASSQSGTMYNEQFF | TRBJ2-1 | TRBV4-1 | few | 15 | NA
TGCGCCAGCAGCCTAAGGGACTATCTCTCCTACGAGCAGTACTTC | CASSLRDYLSYEQYF | TRBJ2-7 | TRBV5-1 | NA | 15 | TRBD2
TGTGCCAGCAGTGGCTCCCACTACGAGCAGTACTTC | CASSGSHYEQYF | TRBJ2-7 | TRBV28 | NA | 12 | NA
TGTGCCAGCAGTCCCGCGACAGGGCCCATCTACGAGCAGTACTTC | CASSPATGPIYEQYF | TRBJ2-7 | TRBV27 | NA | 15 | TRBD1
TGCAGTGCTATTCGGAGACTAGCGGGTAATGAGCAGTTCTTC | CSAIRRLAGNEQFF | TRBJ2-1 | TRBV20-1 | NA | 14 | TRBD2
TGTGCCTGGAGTGTATGGACTAGCGCACACAATGAGCAGTTCTTC | CAWSVWTSAHNEQFF | TRBJ2-1 | TRBV30 | NA | 15 | TRBD2
TGTGCCACCAGCAGAGTTGCTAGGGCGGTCGATACGCAGTATTTT | CATSRVARAVDTQYF | TRBJ2-3 | TRBV15 | few | 15 | NA
TGTGCCAGCAGCACCCTAGCGGGAGCCTACAATGAGCAGTTCTTC | CASSTLAGAYNEQFF | TRBJ2-1 | TRBV7-9 | once | 15 | TRBD2
TGTGCCATCAGTGTATCTCCGCAAGAGACCCAGTACTTC | CAISVSPQETQYF | TRBJ2-5 | TRBV10-3 | few | 13 | NA
TGTGCCAGCAGCTTACACCTAGCGAGAGATACGCAGTATTTT | CASSLHLARDTQYF | TRBJ2-3 | TRBV11-2 | NA | 14 | NA
TGTGCCAGCAGCTTTTCCCCCGGGACAGGGACTCAGCCCGGGGCCAACGTCCTGACTTTC | CASSFSPGTGTQPGANVLTF | TRBJ2-6 | TRBV11-1 | NA | 20 | TRBD1
TGTGCCAGCAGCTTAGAAATGGGGGTTAGGAACGAAGCTTTCTTT | CASSLEMGVRNEAFF | TRBJ1-1 | TRBV7-2 | few | 15 | NA
TGTGCCAGCAGCTTAGGGTGGGAAAATGAGCAGTTCTTC | CASSLGWENEQFF | TRBJ2-1 | TRBV7-6 | NA | 13 | NA
TGTGCCAGCAGCCCAAGGGGGGGGGCAGGCTACAATGAGCAGTTCTTC | CASSPRGGAGYNEQFF | TRBJ2-1 | TRBV5-6 | NA | 16 | NA
TGTGCCAGCAGTGACGGGACTAGCCGGAGAGTATCAGATACGCAGTATTTT | CASSDGTSRRVSDTQYF | TRBJ2-3 | TRBV12-3/TRBV12-4 | few | 17 | TRBD2
TGTGCCAGCGTACTGGGGGGGAGTCTAGCCTACAATGAGCAGTTCTTC | CASVLGGSLAYNEQFF | TRBJ2-1 | TRBV6-2/TRBV6-3 | few | 16 | TRBD2
TGTGCCATCAGTGCGGCGTACCCCTCTAGCAACTATGGCTACACCTTC | CAISAAYPSSNYGYTF | TRBJ1-2 | TRBV10-3 | NA | 16 | NA
TGTGCCAGCAGCTTGGGGTGGGGGGGGCGTGTATCAGATACGCAGTATTTT | CASSLGWGGRVSDTQYF | TRBJ2-3 | TRBV5-6 | NA | 17 | NA
TGTGCCAGCAGCCTTATGGGGGGGGAAAATCAGCCCCAGCATTTT | CASSLMGGENQPQHF | TRBJ1-5 | TRBV5-5 | NA | 15 | NA
TGCGCCAGCAGCCAAGGTCCCTACAATGAGCAGTTCTTC | CASSQGPYNEQFF | TRBJ2-1 | TRBV4-3 | few | 13 | NA
TGTGCCACCGCAACGGGCCTAAACACTGAAGCTTTCTTT | CATATGLNTEAFF | TRBJ1-1 | TRBV6-2/TRBV6-3 | few | 13 | NA
TGTGCCAGTAGTATTTTACCAGGGACCAGTTTATCCACTGAAGCTTTCTTT | CASSILPGTSLSTEAFF | TRBJ1-1 | TRBV19 | few | 17 | NA
TGTGCCAGCAGTTTATGGGGGGGGCTGGGGGGCTACACCTTC | CASSLWGGLGGYTF | TRBJ1-2 | TRBV27 | NA | 14 | NA
TGTGCCAGCAGCCGGCAGGGGATCGAGCAGTACTTC | CASSRQGIEQYF | TRBJ2-7 | TRBV12-3/TRBV12-4 | NA | 12 | NA
TGTGCCAGCAGTTGGGCAGGGGAACCAGATACGCAGTATTTT | CASSWAGEPDTQYF | TRBJ2-3 | TRBV27 | few | 14 | NA
TGTGCCAGCAGCTTAAGTGGGCGACTAGCGGGAGTATACAATGAGCAGTTCTTC | CASSLSGRLAGVYNEQFF | TRBJ2-1 | TRBV11-2 | NA | 18 | TRBD2
TGTGCCAGCAGTTTAGCGCGGACAGGGGCCTCACCCCTCCACTTT | CASSLARTGASPLHF | TRBJ1-6 | TRBV12-3/TRBV12-4 | NA | 15 | TRBD1